The 19 T cell receptor beta chains given below trace back to one sample, sequenced in a study of blood T cell repertoires in COVID-19. TCRdb's table, derived via immunoSEQ multiplex PCR, lists solely in-frame clones and lacks some. Among roughly 70,000 clones listed, 85% to 90% were seen once. The sample comprised peripheral blood. These TCRs come from a man in his 70s with active COVID-19.

The V and J genes are TRBV6-4 and TRBJ1-1; D might be TRBD1 (6 bases). Germline V CDR1 and CDR2: MRHNA, SNTAGT. This CDR3 contains 13 residues. V lost 2 bases to trimming and J lost 4 bases, with 8 bases between them. CDR3 in amino acids: CASSDTQGTEAFF. DNA of the CDR3: TGTGCCAGCAGTGACACACAGGGCACTGAAGCTTTCTTT.

This clone was recorded only once. The rearrangement joins TRBV3-1 (or the pseudogene TRBV3-2) to TRBJ2-5; 7 nucleotides agree with TRBD2. The CDR3 has 16 amino acids. Germline values: CDR1 LGHDT, CDR2 YNNKEL (reference sequence). V gave up 1 base and J gave up 1 base; unmatched junction bases: 6. The CDR3 DNA is TGTGCCAGCAGCCAAGGGTCTAGCGGAGGCCAAGAGACCCAGTACTTC. Translated, it gives CASSQGSSGGQETQYF.

The chain carries TRBV4-3 and TRBJ2-5, with 12 bases aligning to TRBD2. Germline CDR1 reads LGHNA; CDR2 reads YSLEER. The V segment lost 1 base and the J segment 1 base; nucleotides outside the gene matches: 4. The CDR3 has 17 amino acids. The CDR3 DNA reads as TGCGCCAGCAGCCAAGGGGGACTAGCGGGCCTCCAAGAGACCCAGTACTTC. The encoded protein is CASSQGGLAGLQETQYF.

The chain uses TRBV13 and TRBJ2-2; 12 bases are shared with TRBD2. Per the germline V gene, CDR1 is PRHDT and CDR2 is FYEKMQ (reference sequence). Germline trimming cut 5 bases from V and 3 bases from J; bases unmatched to any gene: 7. This CDR3 is built from 17 residues. The chain's CDR3 is CASSPRLAGAYTGELFF. DNA of the CDR3: TGTGCCAGCAGCCCACGACTAGCGGGAGCCTACACCGGGGAGCTGTTTTTT.

The chain links TRBV5-1 to TRBJ2-4, with D tentatively TRBD2 (6 bases). The CDR3 totals 16 residues. Germline V gene lookup returns CDR1 SGHRS and CDR2 YFSETQ. V was clipped by 0 bases and J by 2 bases, with 12 bases between them. The CDR3 DNA follows: TGCGCCAGCAGCTTGGTGGGCGGGACGTCCAAAAACATTCAGTACTTC. Protein product: CASSLVGGTSKNIQYF.

This chain uses TRBV30 with TRBJ2-5; 8 nucleotides align to TRBD2. The CDR3 has 14 amino acids. Germline V gene data show CDR1 as GTSNPN and CDR2 as SVGIG (reference sequence). V lost 1 base, J lost 4 bases, and 5 bases stayed unmatched. As DNA, the CDR3 is TGTGCCTGGAGTGGAGCGGGAGCTGGAGAGACCCAGTACTTC. As protein: CAWSGAGAGETQYF.

The chain carries TRBV19 and TRBJ1-1; D not certain. The CDR3 is 15 residues long. The V and J ends lost 5 bases and 4 bases respectively, with 17 bases between them. Germline CDR1 and CDR2: LNHDA and SQIVND (reference sequence). CDR3 protein: CASSPRRIPGTEAFF. In nucleotides, the CDR3 is TGTGCCAGTAGTCCCCGTCGTATCCCCGGCACTGAAGCTTTCTTT.

The gene calls are TRBV2 and TRBJ1-2; 11 bases map to TRBD1. With 4 bases clipped from V and 4 bases from J, the junction kept 2 bases outside the gene matches. In germline, CDR1 is SNHLY, CDR2 FYNNEI. This CDR3 spans 14 amino acids. CDR3 residues: CASSGDRGSYGYTF. The CDR3 bases are TGTGCCAGCAGTGGGGACAGGGGGTCCTATGGCTACACCTTC.

The chain is built from TRBV5-1 and TRBJ2-5, with 7 bases matching TRBD2. CDR1 SGHRS and CDR2 YFSETQ come from the germline V gene. The CDR3 contains 13 residues. V shed 0 bases, J shed 5 bases, and the junction held 1 base outside the gene matches. The CDR3 DNA is TGCGCCAGCAGCTTGGTGGGAGGGGAGACCCAGTACTTC. Protein sequence: CASSLVGGETQYF.

The chain recombines TRBV28 with TRBJ2-3; D not certain. CDR3 size: 15 residues. V lost 4 bases and J 1 base, leaving 12 bases between the germline ends. Looked up from germline, CDR1 is MDHEN and CDR2 is SYDVKM. In nucleotides, the CDR3 is TGTGCCAGCAGTTCCCCTCAGGTCCGCACAGATACGCAGTATTTT. Translation gives CASSSPQVRTDTQYF.

The chain's CDR3 is CASTVGAATGELFF. The CDR3, as DNA: TGTGCCAGCACGGTGGGGGCGGCCACCGGGGAGCTGTTTTTT. V and J are TRBV28 and TRBJ2-2, with a possible D match to TRBD1 (6 bases). The germline gives CDR1 MDHEN, CDR2 SYDVKM. V was trimmed by 7 bases and J by 4 bases, leaving 13 bases between them. The CDR3 runs 14 residues.

The chain employs TRBV30 and TRBJ2-5, with 9 bases lining up with TRBD1. This CDR3 spans 13 amino acids. V lost 5 bases to trimming and J lost 5 bases; unmatched junction nucleotides: 6. Germline V gene lookup returns CDR1 GTSNPN and CDR2 SVGIG (reference sequence). The DNA of the CDR3 is TGTGCCTGGGGGGGGACAGGGAGGGAGACCCAGTACTTC. Protein sequence: CAWGGTGRETQYF.

The genes are TRBV11-3 and TRBJ1-1; 7 bases agree with TRBD1. This CDR3 is 15 amino acids long. Germline assignment: CDR1 SGHNT and CDR2 YENEEA. J lost 5 bases, V lost 4 bases, and 10 bases had no gene match. The CDR3 DNA sequence: TGTGCCAGCAGCTCGCGGACAGGAGGGCGGACTGAAGCTTTCTTT. It specifies CASSSRTGGRTEAFF.

This chain joins TRBV13 and TRBJ2-2; 9 bases match TRBD1. Germline loops: CDR1 PRHDT, CDR2 FYEKMQ (reference sequence). The CDR3 spans 15 residues. The V gene end was trimmed by 6 bases and the J gene end by 5 bases; junction bases not matched to a gene: 7. The CDR3 reads CASRPGQGWTGELFF. The DNA of the CDR3 is TGTGCCAGCAGACCCGGACAGGGGTGGACCGGGGAGCTGTTTTTT.

The chain carries TRBV6-2 or TRBV6-3 and TRBJ2-3; the D gene is possibly TRBD1 (6 bases). Per germline, CDR1 MNHEY and CDR2 SVGEGT. The CDR3 totals 15 residues. V gave up 2 bases and J gave up 2 bases, with 11 bases separating them. The CDR3 region is CASSYLGQTTDTQYF. The CDR3 nucleotides read TGTGCCAGCAGTTACCTAGGACAGACCACAGATACGCAGTATTTT.

This rearrangement joins TRBV30 to TRBJ2-2, with a possible D match to TRBD1 (6 bases). The V end lost 2 bases, the J end lost 7 bases, and 8 bases lay between the germline ends. CDR1 GTSNPN and CDR2 SVGIG come from the germline V gene (reference sequence). The CDR3 has 12 residues. The CDR3, as DNA: TGTGCCTGGAGTAGGGGGATCGGGGAGCTGTTTTTT. It codes for CAWSRGIGELFF.

J is TRBJ2-7 and V is TRBV6-5; D may be TRBD2 (7 bases). Germline-derived CDR1 and CDR2 are MNHEY and SVGAGI. The length of the CDR3 is 14 residues. Trimming pared 8 bases from V and 7 bases from J, leaving 21 bases between. The CDR3 loop reads CASPPPGGGQEQYF. CDR3 sequence (DNA): TGTGCCAGCCCCCCCCCTGGGGGGGGCCAGGAGCAGTACTTC.

This clone has a handful of counts. This sequence joins TRBV9 and TRBJ2-7; 7 bases align to TRBD2. CDR3 length: 13 residues. V was pared by 0 bases and J by 5 bases, with 2 bases of the junction left unmatched. Per the germline V gene, CDR1 is SGDLS and CDR2 is YYNGEE. The CDR3 DNA reads as TGTGCCAGCAGCGTAGCGGGAGGTGACGAGCAGTACTTC. Translating it yields CASSVAGGDEQYF.

The chain links TRBV25-1 to TRBJ1-6, with TRBD1 matching 9 bases. The trim removed 6 bases at V and 10 bases at J, leaving 7 bases unmatched. Germline loops: CDR1 MGHDK, CDR2 SYGVNS. The CDR3 is made up of 14 amino acids. The CDR3 region has the DNA TGTGCCAGCAGACAGGGGGCTGGCGGCTCACCCCTCCACTTT. Amino acids: CASRQGAGGSPLHF.